The sample holds a few counts of the clone carrying this T cell receptor beta chain. Its antigen remains unidentified. These data originate in a study of T cells in Graves' hyperthyroidism and ophthalmopathy. The germline V gene has CDR1 SGHTA and CDR2 FQGTGA. The CDR3 length is 16 residues. With 6 bases clipped from V and 0 bases from J, the junction kept 8 bases outside the gene matches. Investigators excluded patients with uncontrolled infection, other autoimmune disease, pregnancy or lactation. TCR beta CDR3 regions were amplified from RNA transcripts. With the HTBI primer set, the TCR CDR3 went through a first round of RT-PCR. A single record per CDR3 protein comes from TCRdb applying MiXCR to the multiplex PCR reads. The sample consists of some 720,000 distinct CDR3 sequences, about a sixth of them appearing once. General study points: Model output signaled ophthalmopathy a median 6.5 months ahead of onset.

Specimen: blood. The genes are TRBV7-3 and TRBJ2-3; 8 bases map to TRBD2. The clonotype comes from a man aged 18 to 30 with Graves' hyperthyroidism. The CDR3 loop reads CASSHIPSGSTDTQYF. The CDR3 DNA is TGTGCCAGCAGTCATATCCCTAGCGGGAGCACAGATACGCAGTATTTT.